The next 26 T cell receptor beta chains were all read from a single sample in a study of blood T cell repertoires in COVID-19. The assay was immunoSEQ multiplex PCR, and TCRdb's table has in-frame clones only and misses some. The sample consists of 90,000 to 120,000 clones, about four fifths of them appearing once. The source material was peripheral blood. These TCRs come from a human donor in a cohort sampled during active COVID-19.

The gene calls are TRBV5-4 and TRBJ2-1; 13 bases agree with TRBD2. Germline V gene data show CDR1 as SGHNT and CDR2 as YYREEE (reference sequence). This CDR3 contains 16 residues. J lost 10 bases, V lost 0 bases, and 7 bases had no gene match. Written as DNA, the CDR3 is TGTGCCAGCAGCTTGGCCGGGACTAGCGGGAACCCAGAGCAGTTCTTC. Translating it yields CASSLAGTSGNPEQFF.

The chain combines TRBV7-2 with TRBJ2-7; 8 nucleotides line up with TRBD2. Germline V gives CDR1 SGHTA, CDR2 FQGNSA. The CDR3 extends over 11 amino acids. The CDR3 sequence is CDLSGTYEQYV. As DNA, the CDR3 is TGTGACCTTAGCGGGACCTACGAGCAGTACGTC.

V gene TRBV29-1 combines with J gene TRBJ2-6; D is uncertain. The CDR3 loop spans 18 amino acids. Trimming stripped 0 bases from V and 0 bases from J, with 15 bases between. In germline, CDR1 is SQVTM, CDR2 ANQGSEA. In DNA, the CDR3 is TGCAGCGTTGAAGATCAAGGAGTTCTAGTCTCTGGGGCCAACGTCCTGACTTTC. Protein: CSVEDQGVLVSGANVLTF.

Only one count was recorded for this clone. The V and J genes are TRBV9 and TRBJ1-5, with TRBD1 matching over 8 bases. The J segment lost 6 bases and the V segment lost 4 bases, leaving 9 bases of the junction unmatched. The germline CDR1 and CDR2 sequences are SGDLS and YYNGEE. CDR3 size: 15 residues. The CDR3 reads CASSSQGVSGQPQHF. The CDR3 DNA is TGTGCCAGCAGCTCACAGGGGGTAAGCGGTCAGCCCCAGCATTTT.

V gene TRBV27 combines with J gene TRBJ2-3; TRBD2 might be the D (5 bases). The CDR3 is 12 amino acids. Germline CDR1 and CDR2: MNHEY and SMNVEV (reference sequence). V dropped 5 bases and J dropped 7 bases, with 10 bases sitting between them. The DNA of the CDR3 is TGTGCCAGCAGTCCCCCGGGGAATACGCAGTATTTT. Translation: CASSPPGNTQYF.

The chain joins TRBV6-6 to TRBJ2-1, with 7 bases that match TRBD2. Trimming took 6 bases from V and 4 from J; bases not matched to a gene: 9. The CDR3 is 15 amino acids. In germline, CDR1 is MNHNY, CDR2 SVGAGI (reference sequence). Here the CDR3 reads CASRDVGGGYNEQFF. CDR3 in DNA: TGTGCCAGCAGGGACGTGGGGGGAGGGTACAATGAGCAGTTCTTC.

The chain carries TRBV18 and TRBJ2-1, with 7 bases aligning to TRBD2. This CDR3 has 15 amino acids. Germline V CDR1 and CDR2: KGHSH, LQKENI. V was pared by 3 bases and J by 0 bases, with 2 bases of the junction left unmatched. CDR3 amino acids: CASSPSGISYNEQFF. For the CDR3, the DNA is TGTGCCAGCTCACCGAGCGGGATCTCCTACAATGAGCAGTTCTTC.

J is TRBJ2-7 and V is TRBV29-1; D may be TRBD1 (5 bases). Germline assignment: CDR1 SQVTM and CDR2 ANQGSEA. Trimming removed 2 bases at V and 1 base at J, with 6 bases between. The CDR3 covers 12 residues. In DNA, the CDR3 is TGCAGCGTTGAAAGGGGATCCTACGAGCAGTACTTC. It specifies CSVERGSYEQYF.

The rearrangement links TRBV7-9 to TRBJ2-3; maybe TRBD1 (5 bases). CDR1 and CDR2 from the germline V gene are SEHNR and FQNEAQ (reference sequence). Trimming removed 1 base from V and 3 bases from J, with 11 bases in between. The CDR3 loop spans 15 amino acids. The CDR3 loop reads CASSLEGVGTDTQYF. The CDR3 nucleotides are TGTGCCAGCAGCTTAGAAGGGGTAGGAACAGATACGCAGTATTTT. Looking up the rest from reference TRBV7-9 and TRBJ2-3 gives the full variable domain: DTGVSQNPRHKITKRGQNVTFRCDPISEHNRLYWYRQTLGQGPEFLTYFQNEAQLEKSRLLSDRFSAERPKGSFSTLEIQRTEQGDSAMYLCASSLEGVGTDTQYFGPGTRLTVL.

The V call is TRBV7-9, the J call TRBJ1-5, with a possible D match to TRBD1 (6 bases). CDR3 length: 13 amino acids. CDR1 is SEHNR, CDR2 FQNEAQ, per germline (reference sequence). Deletions cut 4 bases from V and 7 bases from J, with 11 bases between. In DNA form, the CDR3 reads TGTGCCAGCAGCTCTACAGGGCACCAGCCCCAGCATTTT. It is translated as CASSSTGHQPQHF.

This rearrangement joins TRBV2 to TRBJ2-7; D is uncertain. The CDR3 is 11 amino acids. V was cut by 8 bases and J by 3 bases, with 8 bases left in between. CDR1 is SNHLY, CDR2 FYNNEI, per germline. In DNA, the CDR3 is TGTGCCAGCGGTGGTTACTACGAGCAGTACTTC. Encoded protein: CASGGYYEQYF. The full variable domain, completed using reference TRBV2 and TRBJ2-7, is EPEVTQTPSHQVTQMGQEVILRCVPISNHLYFYWYRQILGQKVEFLVSFYNNEISEKSEIFDDQFSVERPDGSNFTLKIRSTKLEDSAMYFCASGGYYEQYFGPGTRLTVT.

The chain recombines TRBV7-3 with TRBJ2-1; 9 bases agree with TRBD2. The length of the CDR3 is 16 residues. The germline V gene encodes CDR1 SGHTA and CDR2 FQGTGA. V was clipped by 5 bases and J by 4 bases; unmatched bases: 9. CDR3 coding DNA: TGTGCCAGCAGCCACCATAGCGGGAGTAAGTACAATGAGCAGTTCTTC. Translated, it gives CASSHHSGSKYNEQFF.

This clone has just one count. Written as DNA, the CDR3 is TGTGCCAGCAGCTTCTCCGCTGAAGCTTTCTTT. It codes for CASSFSAEAFF. J is TRBJ1-1 and V is TRBV5-6; no definite D call. The CDR3 is 11 amino acids. Germline values: CDR1 SGHDT, CDR2 YYEEEE. The germline V and J ends were trimmed by 2 bases and 6 bases, with 5 bases remaining between them.

CDR3 amino acids: CASSLPLAESTDTQYF. The DNA for the CDR3 is TGCGCCAGCAGCTTGCCACTAGCGGAAAGCACAGATACGCAGTATTTT. The J gene is TRBJ2-3, the V gene TRBV5-1; 8 nucleotides match TRBD2. With 1 base clipped from V and 0 bases from J, the junction kept 4 bases outside the gene matches. Germline lookup yields CDR1 SGHRS and CDR2 YFSETQ. This CDR3 is 16 amino acids long.

CDR3 in amino acids: CASSPRGYGYTF. CDR3 nucleotides: TGTGCCAGCAGCCCCCGGGGCTATGGCTACACCTTC. V usage is TRBV27 and J usage is TRBJ1-2; D is undetermined. CDR3 length: 12 residues. V gave up 6 bases and J gave up 4 bases, with 9 bases separating them. Germline CDR1 MNHEY, CDR2 SMNVEV (reference sequence).

The V gene is TRBV18, the J gene TRBJ1-5; TRBD1 is a possible D gene (6 bases). V was cut by 6 bases and J by 8 bases, with 17 bases left in between. This CDR3 is built from 14 residues. Germline CDR1 KGHSH, CDR2 LQKENI. CDR3 protein: CASSLSRGGEPQHF. Here the CDR3 DNA reads TGTGCCAGCTCTCTGTCCCGAGGGGGGGAGCCCCAGCATTTT. The full variable domain, its missing parts supplied by reference TRBV18 and TRBJ1-5, is NAGVMQNPRHLVRRRGQEARLRCSPMKGHSHVYWYRQLPEEGLKFMVYLQKENIIDESGMPKERFSAEFPKEGPSILRIQQVVRGDSAAYFCASSLSRGGEPQHFGDGTRLSIL.

The genes are TRBV6-5 and TRBJ2-2; tentative D call: TRBD1 (5 bases). The V end was cut by 5 bases, the J end by 3 bases, with 13 bases between. CDR3 size: 15 residues. Germline loops: CDR1 MNHEY, CDR2 SVGAGI. The CDR3 nucleotides are TGTGCCAGCAGTCCTCAACAGGCCGACACCGGGGAGCTGTTTTTT. Amino acid sequence: CASSPQQADTGELFF.

V usage is TRBV7-9 and J usage is TRBJ2-7; no clear D. Germline V gene lookup returns CDR1 SEHNR and CDR2 FQNEAQ (reference sequence). Between the trimmed V and J ends, which lost 4 bases and 6 bases, there was a span of 13 bases. CDR3 size: 13 residues. In DNA form, the CDR3 reads TGTGCCAGCAGCTCACGACGAGGATCCGAGCAGTACGTC. Translation: CASSSRRGSEQYV.

The chain has TRBV30 and TRBJ2-3, with 11 bases that match TRBD2. The V and J ends lost 4 bases and 4 bases, in that order; junction bases with no gene match: 7. Germline V gene data show CDR1 as GTSNPN and CDR2 as SVGIG (reference sequence). The CDR3 extends over 15 amino acids. DNA for the CDR3: TGTGCCTGGAACCCTAGCGGGAGGTCGGCAGATACGCAGTATTTT. It specifies CAWNPSGRSADTQYF. Full variable domain (outside the CDR3, taken from reference TRBV30 and TRBJ2-3): SQTIHQWPATLVQPVGSPLSLECTVEGTSNPNLYWYRQAAGRGLQLLFYSVGIGQISSEVPQNLSASRPQDRQFILSSKKLLLSDSGFYLCAWNPSGRSADTQYFGPGTRLTVL.

The chain has TRBV7-2 and TRBJ1-2; 9 positions agree with TRBD1. Losses at the gene ends were 5 bases for V and 6 bases for J; bases not matched to a gene: 7. Germline V gene sequence: CDR1 SGHTA, CDR2 FQGNSA. The CDR3 has 14 residues. CDR3 residues: CASSQQGQGDGYTF. The CDR3 DNA reads TGTGCCAGCAGCCAACAGGGACAGGGAGATGGCTACACCTTC.

The V gene is TRBV30, the J gene TRBJ2-5, with TRBD2 as a possible D gene (7 bases). Trimming pared 2 bases from V and 5 bases from J, leaving 18 bases between. The CDR3 is 15 residues long. Germline V gene sequence: CDR1 GTSNPN, CDR2 SVGIG (reference sequence). For the CDR3, the DNA is TGTGCCTGGAGTACCACAGGGTTGGGGGGGGAGACCCAGTACTTC. It specifies CAWSTTGLGGETQYF.

The chain carries TRBV9 and TRBJ2-1, with 10 bases that match TRBD2. This CDR3 contains 15 residues. CDR1 SGDLS and CDR2 YYNGEE come from the germline V gene. Trimming took 6 bases from V and 4 from J; bases not matched to a gene: 7. Here the CDR3 reads CASTLTSGTYNEQFF. DNA of the CDR3: TGTGCCAGCACCTTAACTAGCGGGACTTACAATGAGCAGTTCTTC.

The chain couples TRBV2 to TRBJ2-3; tentatively, D is TRBD1 (6 bases). V lost 0 bases, J lost 1 base, and 14 bases lay in between. CDR3 length equals 17 residues. Germline-derived CDR1 and CDR2 are SNHLY and FYNNEI. The CDR3: CASSEAGTPWGTDTQYF. CDR3 DNA sequence: TGTGCCAGCAGTGAAGCCGGGACACCCTGGGGCACAGATACGCAGTATTTT.

This chain connects TRBV15 to TRBJ1-2; D is uncertain. The CDR3 totals 15 residues. The germline gives CDR1 LNHNV, CDR2 YYDKDF (reference sequence). Trimming stripped 2 bases from V and 0 bases from J, with 10 bases between. In DNA form, the CDR3 reads TGTGCCACCAGCAGATCCCTGGCTTCTAACTATGGCTACACCTTC. This translates into CATSRSLASNYGYTF.

This clone has only a few counts. The chain combines TRBV29-1 with TRBJ1-6; no clear D gene. The germline V and J ends were trimmed by 5 bases and 5 bases, with 10 bases remaining between them. Per germline, CDR1 SQVTM and CDR2 ANQGSEA. CDR3 size: 13 residues. CDR3 region: CSVRQSNNSPLHF. In nucleotides, the CDR3 is TGCAGCGTTCGACAATCAAATAATTCACCCCTCCACTTT.

Written as DNA, the CDR3 is TGTGCCACCAGCCATTCGACAGGGTCAAATCAGCCCCAGCATTTT. Amino acids: CATSHSTGSNQPQHF. The chain uses TRBV24-1 and TRBJ1-5; 7 positions agree with TRBD1. V gave up 7 bases and J gave up 4 bases; unmatched junction bases: 9. Germline CDR1 reads KGHDR; CDR2 reads SFDVKD. This CDR3 comprises 15 residues.